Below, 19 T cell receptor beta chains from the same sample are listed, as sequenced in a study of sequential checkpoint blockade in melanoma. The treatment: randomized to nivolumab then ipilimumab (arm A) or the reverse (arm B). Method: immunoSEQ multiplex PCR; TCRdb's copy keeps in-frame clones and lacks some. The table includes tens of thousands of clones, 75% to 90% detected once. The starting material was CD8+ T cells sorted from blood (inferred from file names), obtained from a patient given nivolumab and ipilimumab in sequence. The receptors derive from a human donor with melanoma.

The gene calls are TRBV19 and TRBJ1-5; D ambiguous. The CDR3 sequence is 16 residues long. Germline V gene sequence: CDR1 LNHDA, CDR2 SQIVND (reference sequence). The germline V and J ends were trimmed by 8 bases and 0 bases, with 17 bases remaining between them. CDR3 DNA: TGTGCCAGTGGGCGCACAGCCGCGTATAGCAATCAGCCCCAGCATTTT. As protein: CASGRTAAYSNQPQHF.

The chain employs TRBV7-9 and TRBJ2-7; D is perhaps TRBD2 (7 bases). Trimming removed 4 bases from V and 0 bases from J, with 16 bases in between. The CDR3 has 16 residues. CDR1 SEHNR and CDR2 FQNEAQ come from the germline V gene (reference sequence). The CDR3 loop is CASSWPGGQSSYEQYF. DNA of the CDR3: TGTGCCAGCAGCTGGCCGGGGGGCCAGAGCTCCTACGAGCAGTACTTC. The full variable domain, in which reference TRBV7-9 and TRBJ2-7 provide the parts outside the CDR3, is DTGVSQNPRHKITKRGQNVTFRCDPISEHNRLYWYRQTLGQGPEFLTYFQNEAQLEKSRLLSDRFSAERPKGSFSTLEIQRTEQGDSAMYLCASSWPGGQSSYEQYFGPGTRLTVT.

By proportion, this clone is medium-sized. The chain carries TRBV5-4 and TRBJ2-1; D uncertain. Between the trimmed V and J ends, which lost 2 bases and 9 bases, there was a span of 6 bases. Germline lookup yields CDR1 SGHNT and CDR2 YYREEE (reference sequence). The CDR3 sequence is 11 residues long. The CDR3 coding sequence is TGTGCCAGCAGCTTAGCTGCTGAGCAGTTCTTC. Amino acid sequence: CASSLAAEQFF.

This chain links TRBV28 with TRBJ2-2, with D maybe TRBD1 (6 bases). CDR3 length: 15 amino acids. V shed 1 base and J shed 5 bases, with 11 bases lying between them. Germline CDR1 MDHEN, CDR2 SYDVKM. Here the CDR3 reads CASSLLGTLTGELFF. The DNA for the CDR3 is TGTGCCAGCAGTTTATTGGGGACATTAACCGGGGAGCTGTTTTTT.

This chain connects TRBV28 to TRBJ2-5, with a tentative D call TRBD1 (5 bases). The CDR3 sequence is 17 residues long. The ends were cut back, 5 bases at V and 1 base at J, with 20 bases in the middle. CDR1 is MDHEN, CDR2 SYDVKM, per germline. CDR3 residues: CASSTIVDNASQETQYF. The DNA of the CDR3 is TGTGCCAGCAGTACCATCGTGGACAACGCATCCCAAGAGACCCAGTACTTC.

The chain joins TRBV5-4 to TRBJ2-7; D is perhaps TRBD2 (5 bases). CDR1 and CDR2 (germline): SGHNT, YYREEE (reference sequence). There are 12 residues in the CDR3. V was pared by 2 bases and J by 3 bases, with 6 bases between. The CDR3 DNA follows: TGTGCCAGCAGCTTAGACTACTACGAGCAGTACTTC. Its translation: CASSLDYYEQYF.

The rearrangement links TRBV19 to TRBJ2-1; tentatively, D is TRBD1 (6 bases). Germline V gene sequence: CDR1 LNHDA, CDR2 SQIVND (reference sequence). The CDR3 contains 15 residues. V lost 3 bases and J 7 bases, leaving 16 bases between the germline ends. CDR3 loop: CASSIGGRGKNEQFF. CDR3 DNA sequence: TGTGCCAGTAGTATTGGGGGCAGGGGTAAAAATGAGCAGTTCTTC.

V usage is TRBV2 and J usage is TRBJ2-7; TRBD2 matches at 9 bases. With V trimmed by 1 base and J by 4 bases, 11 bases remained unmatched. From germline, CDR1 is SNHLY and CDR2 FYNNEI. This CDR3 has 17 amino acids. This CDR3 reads CASSEGGGRAYWYEQYV. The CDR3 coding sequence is TGTGCCAGCAGTGAAGGTGGCGGGAGGGCCTATTGGTACGAGCAGTACGTC.

CDR3 DNA: TGTGCCAGCAGCCCTACAGCCAATCGCCTCTACGAGCAGTACTTC. It specifies CASSPTANRLYEQYF. The rearrangement links TRBV27 to TRBJ2-7; D uncertain. CDR1 and CDR2 (germline): MNHEY, SMNVEV (reference sequence). This CDR3 is built from 15 residues. The V and J ends lost 6 bases and 3 bases respectively, with 18 bases between them.

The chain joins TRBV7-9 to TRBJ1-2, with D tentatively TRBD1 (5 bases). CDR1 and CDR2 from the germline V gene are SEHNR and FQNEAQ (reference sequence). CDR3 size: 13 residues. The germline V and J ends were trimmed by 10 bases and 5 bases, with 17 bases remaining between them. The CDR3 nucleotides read TGTGCCATCACCGGGGGGGATAATTATGGCTACACCTTC. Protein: CAITGGDNYGYTF.

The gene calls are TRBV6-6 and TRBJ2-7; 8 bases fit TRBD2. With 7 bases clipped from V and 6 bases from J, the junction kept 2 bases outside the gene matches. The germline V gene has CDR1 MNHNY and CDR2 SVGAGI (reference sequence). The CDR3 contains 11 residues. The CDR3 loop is CASTAGGEQYV. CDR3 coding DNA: TGTGCCAGCACCGCGGGAGGCGAGCAGTACGTC.

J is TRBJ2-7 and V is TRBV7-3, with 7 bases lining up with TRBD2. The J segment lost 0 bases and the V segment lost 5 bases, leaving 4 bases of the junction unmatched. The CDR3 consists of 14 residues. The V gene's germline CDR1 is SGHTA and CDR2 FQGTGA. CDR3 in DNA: TGTGCCAGCAGCAAATTAGCGGGCTCCTACGAGCAGTACTTC. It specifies CASSKLAGSYEQYF.

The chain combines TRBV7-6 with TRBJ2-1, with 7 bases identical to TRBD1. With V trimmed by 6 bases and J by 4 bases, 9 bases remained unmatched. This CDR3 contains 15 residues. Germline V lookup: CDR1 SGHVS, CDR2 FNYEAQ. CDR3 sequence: CASSSRQGLYNEQFF. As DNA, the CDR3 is TGTGCCAGCAGTTCCCGACAGGGCCTGTACAATGAGCAGTTCTTC. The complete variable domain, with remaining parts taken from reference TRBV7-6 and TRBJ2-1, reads GAGVSQSPRYKVTKRGQDVALRCDPISGHVSLYWYRQALGQGPEFLTYFNYEAQQDKSGLPNDRFSAERPEGSISTLTIQRTEQRDSAMYRCASSSRQGLYNEQFFGPGTRLTVL.

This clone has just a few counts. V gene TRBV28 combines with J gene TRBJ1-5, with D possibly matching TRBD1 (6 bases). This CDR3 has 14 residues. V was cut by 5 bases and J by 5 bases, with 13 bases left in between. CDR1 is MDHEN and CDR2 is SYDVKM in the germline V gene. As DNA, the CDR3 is TGTGCCAGCAGTCCCTACAGGGTGGATCAGCCCCAGCATTTT. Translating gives CASSPYRVDQPQHF. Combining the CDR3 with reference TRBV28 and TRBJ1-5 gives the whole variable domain DVKVTQSSRYLVKRTGEKVFLECVQDMDHENMFWYRQDPGLGLRLIYFSYDVKMKEKGDIPEGYSVSREKKERFSLILESASTNQTSMYLCASSPYRVDQPQHFGDGTRLSIL.

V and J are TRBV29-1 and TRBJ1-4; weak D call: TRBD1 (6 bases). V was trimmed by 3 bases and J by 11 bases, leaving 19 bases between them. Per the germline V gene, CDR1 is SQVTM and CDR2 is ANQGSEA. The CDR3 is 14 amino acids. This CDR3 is CSVEDRGALTKLFF. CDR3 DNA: TGCAGCGTTGAGGACCGGGGGGCGCTTACGAAACTGTTTTTT.

The CDR3 reads CASSAVDRVFGYTF. The CDR3, as DNA: TGTGCCAGCAGCGCCGTTGACAGGGTATTCGGCTACACCTTC. The chain joins TRBV9 to TRBJ1-2; 7 bases fit TRBD1. V shed 3 bases and J 8 bases; nucleotides not matched to a gene: 10. This CDR3 is built from 14 residues. Per germline, CDR1 SGDLS and CDR2 YYNGEE.

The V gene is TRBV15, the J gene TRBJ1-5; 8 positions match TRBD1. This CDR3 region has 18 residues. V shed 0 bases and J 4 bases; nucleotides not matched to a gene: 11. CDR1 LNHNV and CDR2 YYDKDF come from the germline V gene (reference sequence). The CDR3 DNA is TGTGCCACCAGCAGAGAATCTAATACAGGGGGAGGGAATCAGCCCCAGCATTTT. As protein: CATSRESNTGGGNQPQHF.

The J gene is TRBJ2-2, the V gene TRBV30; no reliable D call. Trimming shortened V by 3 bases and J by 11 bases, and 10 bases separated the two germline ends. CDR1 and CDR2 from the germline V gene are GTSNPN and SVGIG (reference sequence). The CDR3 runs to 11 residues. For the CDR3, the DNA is TGTGCCTGGAGCCTACCAGGAGAGCTGTTTTTT. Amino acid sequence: CAWSLPGELFF.

In nucleotides, the CDR3 is TGTGCCAGCAGCTTAGGGGTTAACACTGAAGCTTTCTTT. This encodes CASSLGVNTEAFF. The chain is built from TRBV5-4 and TRBJ1-1; a possible D gene is TRBD1 (5 bases). This CDR3 has 13 amino acids. Trimming removed 2 bases at V and 2 bases at J, with 7 bases between. Germline V gives CDR1 SGHNT, CDR2 YYREEE (reference sequence).